The clone carrying this TCR beta chain has just a few counts. Its antigen is unidentified. Treatment reported: oral pan-JAK inhibitor, 5-10 mg twice daily. The entry originates in a study of CD8+ T cells in alopecia areata. On the study more broadly: Twice daily, treated patients received 5 to 10 mg of oral tofacitinib. After 6 to 18 months of tofacitinib, follow-up continued 6 months off drug.

Extraction of RNA preceded its reverse transcription into cDNA, which served as the sequencing template. TCRdb's table, derived via immunoSEQ multiplex PCR, lists solely in-frame clones and lacks some. Here the sample spans 90,000 to 100,000 clones, 60% to 75% being singletons. Whole-study findings and limits: Because of a solitary nonresponder, the connection of baseline CD8+ expansion to response stays uncertain. Tofacitinib yielded significantly lower scalp clonality and fewer expanded CD8+ clones among the top 100.

The CDR3 length is 13 residues. Trimming at V came to 6 bases and at J to 8 bases, leaving 4 bases not matched to a gene. CDR1 SNHLY and CDR2 FYNNEI come from the germline V gene. The rearrangement joins TRBV2 to TRBJ2-1; 10 bases fit TRBD1. The receptor was isolated from a human donor with alopecia areata. The sample was CD8+ T cells sorted from blood, taken at week 4, from a patient treated with tofacitinib. The CDR3 region is CASSGQGGDEQFF. CDR3 DNA: TGTGCCAGCAGCGGACAGGGGGGCGATGAGCAGTTCTTC.